What follows is one T cell receptor (beta chain) and its context. Its antigen is not known. This specimen belongs to a study of cytomegalovirus exposure and HLA in healthy donors. Overall study findings and caveats: TCR beta sequences numbering more than 15,000 were associated with HLA alleles at 0.05 false discovery rate in a later analysis.

60 Vbeta and 13 Jbeta primers were used in PCR. Authors' analysis steps: Roughly 11 million of the about 80 million unique TCR beta chains counted in a later analysis were shared. Data came from immunoSEQ multiplex PCR; TCRdb stores just in-frame clones and leaves some out. That table supplies the V and J calls and clone size; D and trimming were determined from the DNA. Of approximately 120,000 clones listed, under 90% are singletons. Germline V gene data show CDR1 as LNHDA and CDR2 as SQIVND (reference sequence). After removal of 5 bases from V and 3 bases from J, the junction contained 11 bases not matched to a gene. This CDR3 spans 16 amino acids.

The J gene is TRBJ2-7, the V gene TRBV19, with 9 bases fitting TRBD1. The origin of this receptor is a young woman in good health and CMV-seronegative. Material for sequencing was PBMCs. The DNA for the CDR3 is TGTGCCAGTAGTTTAAGGACAGGGGTAAATCGCTACGAGCAGTACTTC. It yields the protein CASSLRTGVNRYEQYF. Together with reference TRBV19 and TRBJ2-7, the CDR3 gives the full variable domain: DGGITQSPKYLFRKEGQNVTLSCEQNLNHDAMYWYRQDPGQGLRLIYYSQIVNDFQKGDIAEGYSVSREKKESFPLTVTSAQKNPTAFYLCASSLRTGVNRYEQYFGPGTRLTVT.